A single sample gave rise to the 15 T cell receptor beta chains below, sequenced in a study of human T cells and chemical hapten exposure. TCRdb reprocessed the RACE reads via MiXCR and lists one record per CDR3 protein. This repertoire shows about 80,000 distinct CDR3 sequences, approximately 15% found once; its top ten account for more than 3.5%. Time point given: pre-sensitization, week 0. The treatment is: therapeutic diphenylcyclopropenone sensitization with weekly scalp DPC. The sequenced sample was whole blood, obtained in connection with sensitization to the hapten diphenylcyclopropenone (DPC). These TCRs come from a woman aged 45-59 years with alopecia areata. Some clones in this sample may be carry-over from other donors' samples.

The table lists this clonotype with many counts. This chain links TRBV18 with TRBJ1-1; maybe TRBD1 (5 bases). CDR3 length equals 15 residues. Germline V gene sequence: CDR1 KGHSH, CDR2 LQKENI. V was pared by 3 bases and J by 1 base, with 12 bases between. DNA for the CDR3: TGTGCCAGCTCACCTCAGGGAAGTGGGAACACTGAAGCTTTCTTT. It encodes CASSPQGSGNTEAFF.

There are a few counts of this clonotype. V usage is TRBV4-1 and J usage is TRBJ1-5; perhaps TRBD1 as D (5 bases). The V and J ends lost 1 base and 0 bases respectively, with 22 bases between them. This CDR3 is built from 20 residues. From germline, CDR1 is MGHRA and CDR2 YSYEKL. The CDR3 loop reads CASSQGLAGGWAYSNQPQHF. CDR3 coding DNA: TGCGCCAGCAGCCAAGGCCTTGCTGGGGGTTGGGCTTATAGCAATCAGCCCCAGCATTTT.

This clonotype has more than one count but fewer than ten. This sequence joins TRBV20-1 and TRBJ2-4; possibly TRBD1 for D (6 bases). The CDR3 runs 14 residues. Germline values: CDR1 DFQATT, CDR2 SNEGSKA (reference sequence). With 1 base removed from V and 0 bases from J, the gap between germline ends came to 7 bases. CDR3 DNA: TGCAGTGCTAGAGGGGGGCTAGCCAAAAACATTCAGTACTTC. Amino acid sequence: CSARGGLAKNIQYF.

The chain recombines TRBV28 with TRBJ2-1, with 7 positions matching TRBD1. Germline-derived CDR1 and CDR2 are MDHEN and SYDVKM. V lost 4 bases, J lost 5 bases, and 8 bases stayed unmatched. CDR3 length: 15 amino acids. CDR3 amino acids: CASSSGGKVDNEQFF. CDR3 nucleotides: TGTGCCAGCAGTTCAGGGGGAAAAGTGGACAATGAGCAGTTCTTC.

The V and J genes are TRBV5-1 and TRBJ1-6; 7 bases agree with TRBD1. The germline V gene encodes CDR1 SGHRS and CDR2 YFSETQ. This CDR3 has 16 residues. The J segment lost 7 bases and the V segment lost 0 bases, leaving 7 bases of the junction unmatched. This CDR3 is CASSLGPDRQNSPLHF. The DNA of the CDR3 is TGCGCCAGCAGCTTGGGCCCGGACAGGCAAAATTCACCCCTCCACTTT.

This clonotype was detected a few times. The chain carries TRBV6-6 and TRBJ1-5; D gene uncertain. Germline-derived CDR1 and CDR2 are MNHNY and SVGAGI (reference sequence). This CDR3 spans 11 amino acids. Trimming shortened V by 9 bases and J by 1 base, and 4 bases separated the two germline ends. For the CDR3, the DNA is TGTGCCAGGGCGAGCAATCAGCCCCAGCATTTT. Amino acid sequence: CARASNQPQHF.

Many counts were recorded for this clonotype. V usage is TRBV20-1 and J usage is TRBJ1-3; no definite D call. V gave up 4 bases and J gave up 3 bases, with 13 bases separating them. CDR3 length: 14 residues. Germline CDR1 and CDR2: DFQATT and SNEGSKA (reference sequence). The CDR3 DNA follows: TGCAGTGCTACCTTCGGCCAGCTTGGAAACACCATATATTTT. It translates to CSATFGQLGNTIYF.

The sample holds a few counts of this clonotype. This chain joins TRBV29-1 and TRBJ1-6; a possible D gene is TRBD1 (5 bases). This CDR3 contains 13 residues. Per germline, CDR1 SQVTM and CDR2 ANQGSEA. Between the trimmed V and J ends, which lost 5 bases and 6 bases, there was a span of 11 bases. The CDR3 is CSVSDSRNSPLHF. CDR3 bases: TGCAGCGTTTCTGACAGTCGTAATTCACCCCTCCACTTT.

V and J are TRBV7-6 and TRBJ2-1; 9 bases are a match to TRBD2. The CDR3 has 16 residues. The V gene end was trimmed by 5 bases and the J gene end by 5 bases; junction bases not matched to a gene: 10. Germline-derived CDR1 and CDR2 are SGHVS and FNYEAQ. CDR3 DNA: TGTGCCAGCAGCAAAGTAGCGGGAGCGTTCCACAATGAGCAGTTCTTC. Translated, it gives CASSKVAGAFHNEQFF.

This clonotype was seen ten or more times. The genes are TRBV29-1 and TRBJ2-7; 7 nucleotides align to TRBD2. V shed 7 bases and J 3 bases; nucleotides not matched to a gene: 3. CDR3 length: 11 residues. CDR1 is SQVTM and CDR2 is ANQGSEA in the germline V gene. The CDR3 sequence is CSALAVYEQYF. The CDR3 DNA reads as TGCAGCGCCCTAGCGGTCTACGAGCAGTACTTC.

The chain carries TRBV18 and TRBJ2-1, with 8 positions matching TRBD2. The V gene's germline CDR1 is KGHSH and CDR2 LQKENI. The V gene end was trimmed by 6 bases and the J gene end by 7 bases; junction bases not matched to a gene: 14. This CDR3 is built from 16 residues. CDR3 in DNA: TGTGCCAGCTCGAGAGAATCCGGGACTAGAGTTAATGAGCAGTTCTTC. Amino acids: CASSRESGTRVNEQFF.

The table lists this clonotype with a few counts. V usage is TRBV11-2 and J usage is TRBJ2-1; possible D gene TRBD2, 5 bases. V dropped 2 bases and J dropped 0 bases, with 5 bases sitting between them. This CDR3 has 14 residues. Per germline, CDR1 SGHAT and CDR2 FQNNGV. The CDR3 bases are TGTGCCAGCAGCTTACGGGGCTCCTACAATGAGCAGTTCTTC. Translating gives CASSLRGSYNEQFF.

This clonotype has just a few counts. The rearrangement joins TRBV18 to TRBJ2-1; D ambiguous. Germline V CDR1 and CDR2: KGHSH, LQKENI. Trimming stripped 3 bases from V and 4 bases from J, with 7 bases between. This CDR3 is 13 amino acids long. CDR3 DNA: TGTGCCAGCTCACCGGAGTCATACAATGAGCAGTTCTTC. It translates to CASSPESYNEQFF.

In DNA form, the CDR3 reads TGTGCCAGCAGTTTAAGCGGGGGGGTAGAGACCCAGTACTTC. This sequence encodes CASSLSGGVETQYF. The V and J genes are TRBV12-3 or TRBV12-4 and TRBJ2-5, with 10 bases lining up with TRBD2. V was clipped by 2 bases and J by 4 bases; unmatched bases: 1. The CDR3 covers 14 residues.

The chain recombines TRBV6-6 with TRBJ2-3; D gene ambiguous. Trimming cost V 2 bases and J 2 bases, with 11 bases left between them. Germline values: CDR1 MNHNY, CDR2 SVGAGI (reference sequence). This CDR3 comprises 15 residues. CDR3 sequence (DNA): TGTGCCAGCAGTTACGGAGCCGCAGTCACAGATACGCAGTATTTT. It yields the protein CASSYGAAVTDTQYF.